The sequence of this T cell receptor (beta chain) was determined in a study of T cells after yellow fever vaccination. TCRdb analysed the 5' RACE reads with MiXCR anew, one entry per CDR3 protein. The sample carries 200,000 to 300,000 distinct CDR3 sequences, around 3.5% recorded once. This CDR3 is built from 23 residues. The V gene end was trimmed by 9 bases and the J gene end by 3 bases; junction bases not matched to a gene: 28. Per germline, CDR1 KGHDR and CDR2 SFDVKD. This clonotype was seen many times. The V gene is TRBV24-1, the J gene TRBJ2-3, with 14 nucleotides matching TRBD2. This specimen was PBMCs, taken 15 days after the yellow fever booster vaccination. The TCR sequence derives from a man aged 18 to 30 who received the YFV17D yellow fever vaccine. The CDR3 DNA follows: TGTGCCACCCCGATAGTCCGGGACAGGGGACCGGGACTAGCGGGGGTAGTTACAGATACGCAGTATTTT. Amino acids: CATPIVRDRGPGLAGVVTDTQYF.